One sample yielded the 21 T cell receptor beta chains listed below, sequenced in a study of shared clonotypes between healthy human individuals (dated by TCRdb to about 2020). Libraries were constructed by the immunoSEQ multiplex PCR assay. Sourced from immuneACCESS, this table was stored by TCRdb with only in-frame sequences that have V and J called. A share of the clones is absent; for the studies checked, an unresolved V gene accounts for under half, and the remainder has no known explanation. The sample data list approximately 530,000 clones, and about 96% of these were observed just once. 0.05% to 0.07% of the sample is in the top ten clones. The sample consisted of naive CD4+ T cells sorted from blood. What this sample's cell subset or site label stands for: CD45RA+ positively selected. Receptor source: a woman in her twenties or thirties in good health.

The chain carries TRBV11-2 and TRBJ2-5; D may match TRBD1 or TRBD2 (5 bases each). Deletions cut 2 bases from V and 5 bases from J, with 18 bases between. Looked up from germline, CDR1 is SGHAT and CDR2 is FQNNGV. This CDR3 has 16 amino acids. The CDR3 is CASSLTRVGGHETQYF. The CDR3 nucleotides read TGTGCCAGCAGCTTAACCCGGGTTGGGGGTCACGAGACCCAGTACTTC.

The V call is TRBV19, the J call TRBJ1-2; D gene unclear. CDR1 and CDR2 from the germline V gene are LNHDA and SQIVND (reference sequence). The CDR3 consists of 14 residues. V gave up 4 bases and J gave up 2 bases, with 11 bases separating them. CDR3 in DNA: TGTGCCAGTAGTACTGGACGGCCGAACTATGGCTACACCTTC. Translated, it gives CASSTGRPNYGYTF.

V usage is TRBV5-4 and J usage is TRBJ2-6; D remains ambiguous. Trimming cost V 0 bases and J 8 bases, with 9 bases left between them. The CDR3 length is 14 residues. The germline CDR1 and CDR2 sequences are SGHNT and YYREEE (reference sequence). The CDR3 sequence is CASSLDRTSNVLTF. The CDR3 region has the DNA TGTGCCAGCAGCTTGGATCGGACCTCCAACGTCCTGACTTTC. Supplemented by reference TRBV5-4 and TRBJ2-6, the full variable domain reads ETGVTQSPTHLIKTRGQQVTLRCSSQSGHNTVSWYQQALGQGPQFIFQYYREEENGRGNFPPRFSGLQFPNYSSELNVNALELDDSALYLCASSLDRTSNVLTFGAGSRLTVL.

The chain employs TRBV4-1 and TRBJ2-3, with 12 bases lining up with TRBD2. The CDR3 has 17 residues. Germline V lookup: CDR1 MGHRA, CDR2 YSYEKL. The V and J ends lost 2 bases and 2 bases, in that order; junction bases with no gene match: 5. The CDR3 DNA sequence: TGCGCCAGCAGCCAATCCTGGACTAGCGGGATCACAGATACGCAGTATTTT. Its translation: CASSQSWTSGITDTQYF.

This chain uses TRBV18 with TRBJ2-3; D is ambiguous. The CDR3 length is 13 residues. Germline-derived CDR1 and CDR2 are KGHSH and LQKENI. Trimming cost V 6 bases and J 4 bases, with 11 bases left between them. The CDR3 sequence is CASSTPIADTQYF. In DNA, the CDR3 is TGTGCCAGCTCTACACCTATCGCAGATACGCAGTATTTT.

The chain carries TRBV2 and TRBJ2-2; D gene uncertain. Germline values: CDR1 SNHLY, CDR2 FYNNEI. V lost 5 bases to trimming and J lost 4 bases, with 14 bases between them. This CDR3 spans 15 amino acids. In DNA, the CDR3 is TGTGCCAGCAGTTTTTGGCCAGCCTCCACCGGGGAGCTGTTTTTT. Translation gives CASSFWPASTGELFF.

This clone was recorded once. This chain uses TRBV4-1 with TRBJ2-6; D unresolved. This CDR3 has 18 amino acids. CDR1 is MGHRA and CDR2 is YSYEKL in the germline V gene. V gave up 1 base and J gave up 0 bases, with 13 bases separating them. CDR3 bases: TGCGCCAGCAGCCAAGTCGTTGTACGCCCCTCTGGGGCCAACGTCCTGACTTTC. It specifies CASSQVVVRPSGANVLTF.

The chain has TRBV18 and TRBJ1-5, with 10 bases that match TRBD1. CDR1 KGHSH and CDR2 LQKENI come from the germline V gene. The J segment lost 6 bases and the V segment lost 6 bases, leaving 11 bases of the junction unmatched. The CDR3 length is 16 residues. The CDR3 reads CASSPGGQGVGQPQHF. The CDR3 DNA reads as TGTGCCAGCTCCCCAGGCGGACAGGGGGTCGGTCAGCCCCAGCATTTT.

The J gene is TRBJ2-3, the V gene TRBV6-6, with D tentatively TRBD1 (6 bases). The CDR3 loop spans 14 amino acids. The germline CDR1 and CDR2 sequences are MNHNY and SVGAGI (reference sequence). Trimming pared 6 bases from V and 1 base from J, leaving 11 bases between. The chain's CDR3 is CASRRGQRTDTQYF. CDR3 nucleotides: TGTGCCAGCAGAAGGGGACAACGCACAGATACGCAGTATTTT.

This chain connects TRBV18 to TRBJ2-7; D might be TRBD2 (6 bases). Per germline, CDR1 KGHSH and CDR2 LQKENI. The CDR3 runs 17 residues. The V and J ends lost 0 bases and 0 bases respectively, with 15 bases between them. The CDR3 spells CASSPPGGAPPSYEQYF. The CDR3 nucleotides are TGTGCCAGCTCACCACCCGGAGGGGCTCCCCCCTCCTACGAGCAGTACTTC.

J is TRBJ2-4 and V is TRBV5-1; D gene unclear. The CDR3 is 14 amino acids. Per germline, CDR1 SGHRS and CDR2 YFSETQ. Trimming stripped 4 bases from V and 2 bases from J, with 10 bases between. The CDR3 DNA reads TGCGCCAGCAGCGAGACGGAAACCAAAAACATTCAGTACTTC. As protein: CASSETETKNIQYF.

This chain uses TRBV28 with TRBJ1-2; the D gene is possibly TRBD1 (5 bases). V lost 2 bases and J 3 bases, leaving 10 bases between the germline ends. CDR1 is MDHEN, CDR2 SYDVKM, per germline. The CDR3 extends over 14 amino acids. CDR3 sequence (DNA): TGTGCCAGCAGTTTAGGGGACTTCTACTATGGCTACACCTTC. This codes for CASSLGDFYYGYTF.

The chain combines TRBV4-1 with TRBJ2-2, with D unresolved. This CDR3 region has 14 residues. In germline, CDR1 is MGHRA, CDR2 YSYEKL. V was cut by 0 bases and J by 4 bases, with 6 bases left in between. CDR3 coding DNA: TGCGCCAGCAGCCAAGATAGGGTCACCGGGGAGCTGTTTTTT. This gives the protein CASSQDRVTGELFF.

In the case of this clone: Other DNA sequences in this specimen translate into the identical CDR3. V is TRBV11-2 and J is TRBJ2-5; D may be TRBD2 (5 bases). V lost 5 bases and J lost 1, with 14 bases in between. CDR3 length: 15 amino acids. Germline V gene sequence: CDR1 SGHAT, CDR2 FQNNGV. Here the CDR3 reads CASSPIAGLQETQYF. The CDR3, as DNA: TGTGCCAGCAGCCCCATCGCGGGCCTCCAAGAGACCCAGTACTTC.

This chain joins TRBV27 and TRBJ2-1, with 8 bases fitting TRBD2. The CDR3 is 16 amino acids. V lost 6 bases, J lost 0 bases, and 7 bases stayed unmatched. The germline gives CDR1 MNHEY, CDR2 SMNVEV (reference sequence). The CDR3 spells CASSRLAQSSYNEQFF. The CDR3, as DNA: TGTGCCAGCAGCCGACTAGCGCAAAGCTCCTACAATGAGCAGTTCTTC.

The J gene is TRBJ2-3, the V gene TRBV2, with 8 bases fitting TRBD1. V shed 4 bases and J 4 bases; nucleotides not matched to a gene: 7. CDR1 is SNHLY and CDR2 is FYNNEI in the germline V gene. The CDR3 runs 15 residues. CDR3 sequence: CASSGWTGSPDTQYF. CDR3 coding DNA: TGTGCCAGCAGTGGTTGGACAGGGAGTCCAGATACGCAGTATTTT.

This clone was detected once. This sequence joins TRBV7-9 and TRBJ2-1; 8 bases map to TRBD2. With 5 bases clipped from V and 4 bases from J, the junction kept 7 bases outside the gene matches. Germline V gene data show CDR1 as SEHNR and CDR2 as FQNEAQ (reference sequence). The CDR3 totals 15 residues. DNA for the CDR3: TGTGCCAGCAGCCGGAGCGGGAGAATATACAATGAGCAGTTCTTC. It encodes CASSRSGRIYNEQFF.

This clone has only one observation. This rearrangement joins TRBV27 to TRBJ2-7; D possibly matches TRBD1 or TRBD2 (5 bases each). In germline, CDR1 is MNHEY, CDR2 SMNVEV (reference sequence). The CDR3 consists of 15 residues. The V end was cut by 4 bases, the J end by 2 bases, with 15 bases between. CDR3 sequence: CASSSEGTNTYEQYF. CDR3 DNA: TGTGCCAGCAGTTCAGAAGGGACGAATACCTACGAGCAGTACTTC.

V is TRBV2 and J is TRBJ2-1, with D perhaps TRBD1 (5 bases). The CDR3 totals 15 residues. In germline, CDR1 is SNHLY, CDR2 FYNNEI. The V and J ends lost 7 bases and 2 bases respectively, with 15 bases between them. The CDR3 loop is CASTRGHFPYNEQFF. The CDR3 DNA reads TGTGCCAGCACGAGAGGACACTTCCCCTACAATGAGCAGTTCTTC.

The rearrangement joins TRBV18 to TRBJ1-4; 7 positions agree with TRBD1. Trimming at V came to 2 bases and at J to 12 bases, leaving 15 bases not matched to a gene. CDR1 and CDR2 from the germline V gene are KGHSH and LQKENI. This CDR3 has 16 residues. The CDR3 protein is CASSPGSAADRVELFF. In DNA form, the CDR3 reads TGTGCCAGCTCACCAGGGTCAGCCGCAGACAGGGTGGAACTGTTTTTT. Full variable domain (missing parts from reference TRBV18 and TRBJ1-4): NAGVMQNPRHLVRRRGQEARLRCSPMKGHSHVYWYRQLPEEGLKFMVYLQKENIIDESGMPKERFSAEFPKEGPSILRIQQVVRGDSAAYFCASSPGSAADRVELFFGSGTQLSVL.

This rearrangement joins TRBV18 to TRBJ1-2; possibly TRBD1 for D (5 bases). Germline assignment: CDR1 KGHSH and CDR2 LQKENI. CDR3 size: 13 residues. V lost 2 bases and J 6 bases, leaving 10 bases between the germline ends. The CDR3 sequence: CASSPSSGDGYTF. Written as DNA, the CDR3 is TGTGCCAGCTCACCATCTTCGGGGGATGGCTACACCTTC.